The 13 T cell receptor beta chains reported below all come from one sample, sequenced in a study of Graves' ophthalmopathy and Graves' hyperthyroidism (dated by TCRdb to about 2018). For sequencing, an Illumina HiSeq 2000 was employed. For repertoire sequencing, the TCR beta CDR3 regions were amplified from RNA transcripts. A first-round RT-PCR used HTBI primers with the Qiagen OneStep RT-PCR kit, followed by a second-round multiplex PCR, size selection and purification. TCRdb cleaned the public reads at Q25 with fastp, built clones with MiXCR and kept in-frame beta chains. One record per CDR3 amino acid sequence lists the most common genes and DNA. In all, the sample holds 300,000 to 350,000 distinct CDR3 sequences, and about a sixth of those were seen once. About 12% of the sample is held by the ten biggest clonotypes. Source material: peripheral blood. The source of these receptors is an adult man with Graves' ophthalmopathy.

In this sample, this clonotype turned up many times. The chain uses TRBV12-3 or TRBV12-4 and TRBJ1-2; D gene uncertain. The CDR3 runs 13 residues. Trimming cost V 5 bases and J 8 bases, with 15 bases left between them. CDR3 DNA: TGTGCCAGCAGTGAATCAGGTTGGCGGGGCTACACCTTC. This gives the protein CASSESGWRGYTF.

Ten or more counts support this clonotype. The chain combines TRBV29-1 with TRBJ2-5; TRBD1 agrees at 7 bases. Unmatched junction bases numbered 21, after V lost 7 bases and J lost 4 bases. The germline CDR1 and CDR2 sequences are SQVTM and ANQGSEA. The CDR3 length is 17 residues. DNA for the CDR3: TGCAGCGCCTATGACCCACATGACCCAACAGGGGTAGAGACCCAGTACTTC. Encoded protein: CSAYDPHDPTGVETQYF.

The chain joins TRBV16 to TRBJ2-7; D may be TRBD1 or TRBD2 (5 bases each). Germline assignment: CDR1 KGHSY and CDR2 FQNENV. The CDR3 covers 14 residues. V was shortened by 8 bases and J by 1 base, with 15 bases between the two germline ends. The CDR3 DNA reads TGTGCCAGCGGATCCGGGGCAGCTTCCTACGAGCAGTACTTC. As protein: CASGSGAASYEQYF.

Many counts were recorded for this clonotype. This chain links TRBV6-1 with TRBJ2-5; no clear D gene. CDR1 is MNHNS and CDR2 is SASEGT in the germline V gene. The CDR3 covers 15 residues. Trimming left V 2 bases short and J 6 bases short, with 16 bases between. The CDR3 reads CASSELGLGVQTQYF. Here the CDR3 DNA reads TGTGCCAGCAGTGAATTAGGCTTAGGAGTCCAGACCCAGTACTTC.

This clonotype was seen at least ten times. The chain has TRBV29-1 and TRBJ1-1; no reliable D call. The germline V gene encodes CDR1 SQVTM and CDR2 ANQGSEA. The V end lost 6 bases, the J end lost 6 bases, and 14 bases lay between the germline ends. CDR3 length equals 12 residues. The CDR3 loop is CSVKDGTAEAFF. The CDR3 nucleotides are TGCAGCGTGAAGGACGGAACCGCTGAAGCTTTCTTT.

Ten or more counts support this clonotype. In nucleotides, the CDR3 is TGCGCCAGCGCACTACAGGGACATCTTAGCAATCAGCCCCAGCATTTT. It encodes CASALQGHLSNQPQHF. The chain is built from TRBV4-1 and TRBJ1-5; a weak D match, TRBD1 (6 bases). Looked up from germline, CDR1 is MGHRA and CDR2 is YSYEKL. Trimming removed 8 bases at V and 0 bases at J, with 17 bases between. The CDR3 has 16 residues.

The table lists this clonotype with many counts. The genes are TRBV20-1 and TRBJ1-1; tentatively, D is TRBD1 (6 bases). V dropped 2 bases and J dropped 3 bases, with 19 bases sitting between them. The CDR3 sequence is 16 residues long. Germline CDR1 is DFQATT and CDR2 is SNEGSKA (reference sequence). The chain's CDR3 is CSARWGGGQGYTEAFF. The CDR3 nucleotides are TGCAGTGCTAGATGGGGTGGCGGGCAGGGGTACACTGAAGCTTTCTTT.

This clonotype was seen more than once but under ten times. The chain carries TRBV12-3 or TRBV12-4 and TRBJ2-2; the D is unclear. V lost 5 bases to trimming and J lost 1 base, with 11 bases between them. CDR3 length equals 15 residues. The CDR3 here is CASSPTIGNTGELFF. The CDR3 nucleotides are TGTGCCAGCAGTCCAACAATCGGGAACACCGGGGAGCTGTTTTTT.

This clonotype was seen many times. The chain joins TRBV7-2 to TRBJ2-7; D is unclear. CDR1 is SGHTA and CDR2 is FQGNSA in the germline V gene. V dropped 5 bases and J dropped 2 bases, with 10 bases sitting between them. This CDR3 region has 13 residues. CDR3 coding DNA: TGTGCCAGCAGCCTACGAAACACCTACGAGCAGTACTTC. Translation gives CASSLRNTYEQYF.

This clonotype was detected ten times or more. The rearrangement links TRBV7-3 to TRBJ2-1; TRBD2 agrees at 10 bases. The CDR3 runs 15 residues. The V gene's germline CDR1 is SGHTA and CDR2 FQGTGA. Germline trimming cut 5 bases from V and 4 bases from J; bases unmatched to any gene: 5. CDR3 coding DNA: TGTGCCAGCAGCGCCCTAGCGGGGGTTTACAATGAGCAGTTCTTC. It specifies CASSALAGVYNEQFF.

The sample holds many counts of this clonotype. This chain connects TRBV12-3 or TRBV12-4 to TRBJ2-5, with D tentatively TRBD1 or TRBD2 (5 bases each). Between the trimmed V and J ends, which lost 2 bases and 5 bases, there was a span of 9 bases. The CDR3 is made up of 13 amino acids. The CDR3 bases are TGTGCCAGCAGTTTATGGGGGACGGAGACCCAGTACTTC. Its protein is CASSLWGTETQYF.

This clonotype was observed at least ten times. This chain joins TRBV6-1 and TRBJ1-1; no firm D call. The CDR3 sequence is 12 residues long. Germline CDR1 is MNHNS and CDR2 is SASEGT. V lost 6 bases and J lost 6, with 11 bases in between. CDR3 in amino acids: CASRAEGSEAFF. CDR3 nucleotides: TGTGCCAGCAGGGCTGAGGGTTCTGAAGCTTTCTTT.

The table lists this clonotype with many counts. The CDR3 protein is CASSEREGGWGYTF. CDR3 bases: TGTGCCAGCAGTGAAAGAGAGGGAGGTTGGGGCTACACCTTC. The chain has TRBV2 and TRBJ1-2; D is undetermined. CDR1 and CDR2 from the germline V gene are SNHLY and FYNNEI. The CDR3 consists of 14 residues. The V end lost 2 bases, the J end lost 8 bases, and 15 bases lay between the germline ends.